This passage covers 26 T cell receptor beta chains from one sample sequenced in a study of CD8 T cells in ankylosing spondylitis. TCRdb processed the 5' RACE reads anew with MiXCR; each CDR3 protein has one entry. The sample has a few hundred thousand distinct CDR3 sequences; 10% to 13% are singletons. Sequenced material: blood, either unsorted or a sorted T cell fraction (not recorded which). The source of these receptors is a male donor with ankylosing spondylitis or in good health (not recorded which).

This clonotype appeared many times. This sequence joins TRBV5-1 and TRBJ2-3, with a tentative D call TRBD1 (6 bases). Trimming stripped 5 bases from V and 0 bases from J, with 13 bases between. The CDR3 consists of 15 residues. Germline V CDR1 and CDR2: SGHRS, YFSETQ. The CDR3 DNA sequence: TGCGCCAGCAGTCCCGGGACATCTAGCACAGATACGCAGTATTTT. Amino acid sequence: CASSPGTSSTDTQYF.

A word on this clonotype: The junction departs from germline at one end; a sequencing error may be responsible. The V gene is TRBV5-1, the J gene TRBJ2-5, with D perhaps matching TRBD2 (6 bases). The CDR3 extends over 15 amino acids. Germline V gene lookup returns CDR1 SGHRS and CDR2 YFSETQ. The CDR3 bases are TGCGCCAGCAGCTTGGGTAGCGGCTACCAGGAGACCCAGTACTTC. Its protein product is CASSLGSGYQETQYF.

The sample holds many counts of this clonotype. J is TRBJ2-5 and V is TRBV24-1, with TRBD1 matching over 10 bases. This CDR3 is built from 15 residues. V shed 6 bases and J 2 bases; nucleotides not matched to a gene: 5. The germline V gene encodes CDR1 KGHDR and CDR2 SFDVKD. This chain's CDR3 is CATSSTGGGQETQYF. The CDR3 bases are TGTGCCACCAGTTCGACAGGGGGCGGTCAAGAGACCCAGTACTTC.

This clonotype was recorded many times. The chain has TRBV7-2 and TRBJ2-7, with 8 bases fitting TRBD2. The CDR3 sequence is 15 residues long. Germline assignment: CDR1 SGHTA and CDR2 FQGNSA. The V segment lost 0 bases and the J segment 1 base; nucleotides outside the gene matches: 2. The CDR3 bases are TGTGCCAGCAGCTTAGCTAGCGGGGTATCCTACGAGCAGTACTTC. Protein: CASSLASGVSYEQYF. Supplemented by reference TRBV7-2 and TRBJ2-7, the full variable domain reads GAGVSQSPSNKVTEKGKDVELRCDPISGHTALYWYRQSLGQGLEFLIYFQGNSAPDKSGLPSDRFSAERTGGSVSTLTIQRTQQEDSAVYLCASSLASGVSYEQYFGPGTRLTVT.

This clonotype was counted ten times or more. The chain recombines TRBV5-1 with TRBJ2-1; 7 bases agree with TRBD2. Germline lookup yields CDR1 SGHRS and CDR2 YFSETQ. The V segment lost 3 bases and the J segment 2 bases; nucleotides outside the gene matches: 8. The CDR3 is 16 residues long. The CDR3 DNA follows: TGCGCCAGCAGCTCAGTTACCGGGACTACCTACAATGAGCAGTTCTTC. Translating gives CASSSVTGTTYNEQFF.

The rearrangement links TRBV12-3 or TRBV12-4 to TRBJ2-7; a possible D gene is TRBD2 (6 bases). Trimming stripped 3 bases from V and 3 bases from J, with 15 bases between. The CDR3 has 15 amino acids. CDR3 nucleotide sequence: TGTGCCAGCAGTTTTCGCAGCCGGGGGAACTACGAGCAGTACTTC. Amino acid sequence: CASSFRSRGNYEQYF.

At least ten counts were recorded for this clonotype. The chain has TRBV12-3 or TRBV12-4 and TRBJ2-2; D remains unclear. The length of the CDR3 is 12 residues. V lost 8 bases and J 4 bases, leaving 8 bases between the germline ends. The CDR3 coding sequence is TGTGCCAGCGCATCATTCACCGGGGAGCTGTTTTTT. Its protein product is CASASFTGELFF.

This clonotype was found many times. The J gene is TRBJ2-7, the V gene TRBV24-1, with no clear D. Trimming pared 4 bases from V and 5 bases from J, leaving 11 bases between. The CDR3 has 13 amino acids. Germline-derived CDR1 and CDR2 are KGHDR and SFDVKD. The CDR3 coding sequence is TGTGCCACCAGTGACCCGACCGAGGACGAGCAGTACTTC. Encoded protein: CATSDPTEDEQYF.

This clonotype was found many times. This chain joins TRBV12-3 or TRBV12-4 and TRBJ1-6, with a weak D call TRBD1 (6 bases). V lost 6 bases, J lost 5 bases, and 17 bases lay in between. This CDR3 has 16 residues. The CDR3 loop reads CASSPTGSRNNSPLHF. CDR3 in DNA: TGTGCCAGCAGCCCGACAGGATCCCGCAATAATTCACCCCTCCACTTT.

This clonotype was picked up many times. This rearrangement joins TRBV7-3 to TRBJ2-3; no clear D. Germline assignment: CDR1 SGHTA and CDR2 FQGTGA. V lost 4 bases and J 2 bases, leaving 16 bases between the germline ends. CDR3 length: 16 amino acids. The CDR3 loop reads CASSSGPVYTTDTQYF. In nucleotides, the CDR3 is TGTGCCAGCAGCTCGGGCCCCGTTTACACCACAGATACGCAGTATTTT.

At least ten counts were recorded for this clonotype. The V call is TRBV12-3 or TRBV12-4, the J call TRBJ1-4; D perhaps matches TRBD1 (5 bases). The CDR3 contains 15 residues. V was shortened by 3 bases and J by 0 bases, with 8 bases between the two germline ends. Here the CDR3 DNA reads TGTGCCAGCAGTTTGGGGCCGGCAACTAATGAAAAACTGTTTTTT. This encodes CASSLGPATNEKLFF.

The CDR3 protein is CAWGQGYTGELFF. The DNA for the CDR3 is TGTGCCTGGGGACAGGGCTACACCGGGGAGCTGTTTTTT. The rearrangement uses TRBV30 and TRBJ2-2; TRBD1 matches 8 bases. The V gene's germline CDR1 is GTSNPN and CDR2 SVGIG (reference sequence). The V segment lost 5 bases and the J segment 3 bases; nucleotides outside the gene matches: 2. CDR3 length: 13 residues.

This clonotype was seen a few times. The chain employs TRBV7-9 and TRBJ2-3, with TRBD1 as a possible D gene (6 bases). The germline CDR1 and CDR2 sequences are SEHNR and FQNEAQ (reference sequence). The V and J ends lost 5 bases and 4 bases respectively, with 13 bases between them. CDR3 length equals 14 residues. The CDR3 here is CASSATGLADTQYF. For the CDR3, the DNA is TGTGCCAGCAGCGCCACAGGGTTGGCAGATACGCAGTATTTT. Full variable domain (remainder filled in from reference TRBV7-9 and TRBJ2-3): DTGVSQNPRHKITKRGQNVTFRCDPISEHNRLYWYRQTLGQGPEFLTYFQNEAQLEKSRLLSDRFSAERPKGSFSTLEIQRTEQGDSAMYLCASSATGLADTQYFGPGTRLTVL.

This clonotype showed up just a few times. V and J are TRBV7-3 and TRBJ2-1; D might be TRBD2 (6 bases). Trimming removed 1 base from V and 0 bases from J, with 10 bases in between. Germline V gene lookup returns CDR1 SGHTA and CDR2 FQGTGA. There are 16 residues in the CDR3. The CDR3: CASSLNGGTSYNEQFF. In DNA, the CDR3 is TGTGCCAGCAGCTTAAACGGGGGAACCTCCTACAATGAGCAGTTCTTC.

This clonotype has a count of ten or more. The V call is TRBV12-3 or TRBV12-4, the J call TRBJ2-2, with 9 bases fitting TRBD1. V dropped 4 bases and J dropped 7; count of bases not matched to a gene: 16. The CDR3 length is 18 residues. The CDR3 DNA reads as TGTGCCAGCAGTTCGCAGACAGGGGGTTTGAGATTGGTCGGGGAGCTGTTTTTT. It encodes CASSSQTGGLRLVGELFF.

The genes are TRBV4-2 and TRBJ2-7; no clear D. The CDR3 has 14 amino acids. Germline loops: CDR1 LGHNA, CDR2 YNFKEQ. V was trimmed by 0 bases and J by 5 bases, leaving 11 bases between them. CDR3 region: CASSQDFRSHEQYF. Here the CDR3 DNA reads TGTGCCAGCAGCCAAGATTTCAGGTCCCACGAGCAGTACTTC.

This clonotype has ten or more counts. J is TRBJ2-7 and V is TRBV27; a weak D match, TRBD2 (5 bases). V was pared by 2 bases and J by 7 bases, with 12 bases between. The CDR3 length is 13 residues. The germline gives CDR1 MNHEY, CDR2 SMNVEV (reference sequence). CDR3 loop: CASSLALRREQYF. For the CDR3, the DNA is TGTGCCAGCAGTTTAGCCCTCCGGAGGGAGCAGTACTTC.

The CDR3: CASSLVTSGGPQETQYF. In nucleotides, the CDR3 is TGTGCCAGCAGTTTAGTGACTAGCGGGGGGCCTCAAGAGACCCAGTACTTC. This chain uses TRBV28 with TRBJ2-5; 13 nucleotides agree with TRBD2. Germline CDR1 and CDR2: MDHEN and SYDVKM. CDR3 length: 17 amino acids. V dropped 2 bases and J dropped 2; count of bases not matched to a gene: 5.

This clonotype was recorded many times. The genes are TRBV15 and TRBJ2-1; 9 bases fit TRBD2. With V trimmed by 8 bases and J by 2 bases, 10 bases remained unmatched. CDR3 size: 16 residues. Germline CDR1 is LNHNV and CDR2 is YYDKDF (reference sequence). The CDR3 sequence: CATGPGRLAAYNEQFF. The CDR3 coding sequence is TGTGCCACCGGACCCGGGAGACTAGCGGCCTACAATGAGCAGTTCTTC. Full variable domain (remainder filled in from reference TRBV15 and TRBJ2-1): DAMVIQNPRYQVTQFGKPVTLSCSQTLNHNVMYWYQQKSSQAPKLLFHYYDKDFNNEADTPDNFQSRRPNTSFCFLDIRSPGLGDTAMYLCATGPGRLAAYNEQFFGPGTRLTVL.

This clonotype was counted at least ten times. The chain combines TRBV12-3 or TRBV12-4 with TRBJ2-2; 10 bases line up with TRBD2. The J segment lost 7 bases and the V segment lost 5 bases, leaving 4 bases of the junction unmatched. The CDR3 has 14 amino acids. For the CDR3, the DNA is TGTGCCAGCAGTCCTAGCGGGGGCATCGGGGAGCTGTTTTTT. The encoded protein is CASSPSGGIGELFF.

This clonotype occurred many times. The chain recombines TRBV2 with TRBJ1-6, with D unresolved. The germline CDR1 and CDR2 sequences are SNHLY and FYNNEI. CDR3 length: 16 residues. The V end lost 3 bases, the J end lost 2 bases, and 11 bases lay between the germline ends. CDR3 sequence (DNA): TGTGCCAGCAGTGAGAGAGCAAACACCTATAATTCACCCCTCCACTTT. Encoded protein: CASSERANTYNSPLHF.

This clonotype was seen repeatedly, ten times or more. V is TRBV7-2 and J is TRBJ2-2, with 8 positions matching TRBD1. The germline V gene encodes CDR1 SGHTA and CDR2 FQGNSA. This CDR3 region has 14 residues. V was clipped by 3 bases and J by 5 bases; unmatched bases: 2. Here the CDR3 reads CASSLRQGTGELFF. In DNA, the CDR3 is TGTGCCAGCAGCTTGAGACAGGGGACCGGGGAGCTGTTTTTT.

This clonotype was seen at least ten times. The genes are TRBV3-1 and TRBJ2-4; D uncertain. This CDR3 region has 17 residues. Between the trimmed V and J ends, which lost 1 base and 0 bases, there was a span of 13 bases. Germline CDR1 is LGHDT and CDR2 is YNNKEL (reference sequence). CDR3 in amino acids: CASSQAFNNLAKNIQYF. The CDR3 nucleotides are TGTGCCAGCAGCCAAGCCTTCAACAATTTAGCCAAAAACATTCAGTACTTC.

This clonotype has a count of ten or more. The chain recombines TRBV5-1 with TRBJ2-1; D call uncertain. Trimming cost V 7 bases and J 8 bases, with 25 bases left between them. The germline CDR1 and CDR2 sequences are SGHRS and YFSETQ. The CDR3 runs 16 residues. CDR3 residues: CASRPARLATDDEQFF. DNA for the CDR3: TGCGCCAGCCGCCCGGCCCGACTCGCGACCGACGATGAGCAGTTCTTC.

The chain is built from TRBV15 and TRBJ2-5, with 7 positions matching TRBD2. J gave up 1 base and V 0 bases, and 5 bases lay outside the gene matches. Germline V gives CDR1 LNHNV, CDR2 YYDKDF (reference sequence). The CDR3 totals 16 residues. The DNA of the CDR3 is TGTGCCACCAGCAGAGATCTTCCGGGGGGCCAAGAGACCCAGTACTTC. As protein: CATSRDLPGGQETQYF.

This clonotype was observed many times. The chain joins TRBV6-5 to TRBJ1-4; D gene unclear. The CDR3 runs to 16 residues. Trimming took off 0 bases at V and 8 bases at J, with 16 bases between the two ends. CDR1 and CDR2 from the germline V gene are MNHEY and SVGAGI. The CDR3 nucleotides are TGTGCCAGCAGTTACTCGGGAGTTCGTACGAGGGAAAAACTGTTTTTT. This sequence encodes CASSYSGVRTREKLFF.